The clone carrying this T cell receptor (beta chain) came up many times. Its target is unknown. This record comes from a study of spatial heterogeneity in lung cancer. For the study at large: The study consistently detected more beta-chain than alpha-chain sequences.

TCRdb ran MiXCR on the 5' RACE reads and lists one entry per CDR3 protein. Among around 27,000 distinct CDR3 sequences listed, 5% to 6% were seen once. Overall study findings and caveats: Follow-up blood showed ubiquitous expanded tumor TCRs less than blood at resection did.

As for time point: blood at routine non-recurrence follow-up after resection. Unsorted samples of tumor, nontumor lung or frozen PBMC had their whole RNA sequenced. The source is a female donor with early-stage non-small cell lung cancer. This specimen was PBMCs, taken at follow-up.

The chain's CDR3 is CASSLEGAETQYF. CDR3 DNA sequence: TGTGCCAGCAGCTTGGAGGGGGCTGAGACCCAGTACTTC. The chain is built from TRBV5-8 and TRBJ2-5, with 7 bases aligning to TRBD1. This CDR3 is built from 13 residues. The V gene's germline CDR1 is SGHTS and CDR2 YDEGEE. V lost 0 bases to trimming and J lost 5 bases; unmatched junction nucleotides: 1.